Shown below are 19 T cell receptor beta chains from a single sample sequenced in a study of shared clonotypes between healthy human individuals. Using immunoSEQ multiplex PCR, the repertoire was profiled, and TCRdb retains in-frame clones only, with some absent. The sample yields roughly 680,000 clones, roughly two thirds seen once. Sequencing was carried out using memory CD4+ T cells sorted from blood. As to subset: CD45RA-negative fraction. The source is a woman in her twenties or thirties in good health.

The J gene is TRBJ2-4, the V gene TRBV28; D not certain. Germline V lookup: CDR1 MDHEN, CDR2 SYDVKM. Trimming removed 6 bases at V and 3 bases at J, with 12 bases between. The CDR3 length is 14 residues. CDR3 sequence reads: CASSLPVRKNIQYF. DNA for the CDR3: TGTGCCAGCAGCCTCCCCGTCCGCAAAAACATTCAGTACTTC.

This clone appeared a single time. V gene TRBV20-1 combines with J gene TRBJ2-5; D remains unclear. This CDR3 comprises 11 residues. Trimming shortened V by 4 bases and J by 5 bases, and 8 bases separated the two germline ends. CDR1 and CDR2 (germline): DFQATT, SNEGSKA (reference sequence). CDR3 coding DNA: TGCAGTGCTAAATATGAGGAGACCCAGTACTTC. Residues: CSAKYEETQYF.

The chain carries TRBV4-1 and TRBJ2-1; 9 positions agree with TRBD2. The CDR3 has 15 amino acids. Trimming took 2 bases from V and 14 from J; bases not matched to a gene: 13. Germline V gene data show CDR1 as MGHRA and CDR2 as YSYEKL. Here the CDR3 DNA reads TGCGCCAGCAGCCAATTAGCGGGAGCTGGTTCTCTGGAGTTCTTC. This gives the protein CASSQLAGAGSLEFF.

The chain is built from TRBV7-8 and TRBJ2-5; 13 bases agree with TRBD2. CDR3 length equals 16 residues. Trimming at V came to 5 bases and at J to 4 bases, leaving 7 bases not matched to a gene. The germline gives CDR1 SGHVS, CDR2 FQNEAQ. The CDR3 bases are TGTGCCAGCAGCCCGTCAAGACTAGCGGGAGGAGAGACCCAGTACTTC. Translated: CASSPSRLAGGETQYF.

The J gene is TRBJ2-6, the V gene TRBV18; D is ambiguous. Trimming cost V 4 bases and J 0 bases, with 7 bases left between them. This CDR3 contains 15 residues. Germline assignment: CDR1 KGHSH and CDR2 LQKENI. The CDR3 DNA is TGTGCCAGCTCACAGGGTCTCTCTGGGGCCAACGTCCTGACTTTC. It translates to CASSQGLSGANVLTF.

This clone came up once. This chain joins TRBV7-2 and TRBJ2-7; a weak D match, TRBD2 (6 bases). Germline CDR1 and CDR2: SGHTA and FQGNSA. The V end was cut by 5 bases, the J end by 10 bases, with 18 bases between. The CDR3 length is 13 residues. In DNA form, the CDR3 reads TGTGCCAGCAGCCCTGGGGACTCCCGCCGTCAGTACTTC. Protein: CASSPGDSRRQYF.

This chain connects TRBV10-1 to TRBJ2-1; the match to TRBD1 covers 7 bases. The junction had 5 bases not matched to a gene; V was cut back by 10 bases and J by 5 bases. The CDR3 spans 12 residues. CDR1 WNHNN and CDR2 SYGVQD come from the germline V gene (reference sequence). As DNA, the CDR3 is TGCGCCACCGGGGACAGCGACAATGAGCAGTTCTTC. This gives the protein CATGDSDNEQFF.

This sequence joins TRBV2 and TRBJ2-7, with TRBD1 matching 9 bases. V shed 7 bases and J 0 bases; nucleotides not matched to a gene: 10. This CDR3 region has 16 residues. Per the germline V gene, CDR1 is SNHLY and CDR2 is FYNNEI. The CDR3 is CASIIPGQGSSYEQYF. For the CDR3, the DNA is TGTGCCAGCATCATACCGGGACAGGGTAGCTCCTACGAGCAGTACTTC. Based on the CDR3 plus reference TRBV2 and TRBJ2-7, the full variable domain is EPEVTQTPSHQVTQMGQEVILRCVPISNHLYFYWYRQILGQKVEFLVSFYNNEISEKSEIFDDQFSVERPDGSNFTLKIRSTKLEDSAMYFCASIIPGQGSSYEQYFGPGTRLTVT.

This chain connects TRBV5-4 to TRBJ2-1; D possibly corresponds to TRBD1 (7 bases). This CDR3 spans 17 amino acids. The V gene lost 1 base and the J gene lost 2 bases, with 16 bases spanning the gap. Per germline, CDR1 SGHNT and CDR2 YYREEE (reference sequence). This CDR3 is CASSLSRGALAYNEQFF. CDR3 coding DNA: TGTGCCAGCAGCTTGAGCAGGGGGGCGCTCGCCTACAATGAGCAGTTCTTC.

The rearrangement uses TRBV6-5 and TRBJ2-2; TRBD1 or TRBD2 may be the D gene (6 bases each). The V and J ends lost 8 bases and 3 bases respectively, with 16 bases between them. Germline V gene data show CDR1 as MNHEY and CDR2 as SVGAGI. This CDR3 region has 15 residues. CDR3 DNA: TGTGCCAGCCAAGGGGGGAGCATTGACACCGGGGAGCTGTTTTTT. Its protein is CASQGGSIDTGELFF.

This rearrangement joins TRBV6-6 to TRBJ2-7, with D tentatively TRBD2 (6 bases). This CDR3 has 13 amino acids. Deletions cut 2 bases from V and 5 bases from J, with 10 bases between. Germline lookup yields CDR1 MNHNY and CDR2 SVGAGI (reference sequence). CDR3 region: CASSYGGNHEQYF. The CDR3 DNA reads as TGTGCCAGCAGTTACGGAGGGAACCACGAGCAGTACTTC.

The V gene is TRBV12-5, the J gene TRBJ2-3; D might be TRBD1 (6 bases). Germline V CDR1 and CDR2: LGHNT, FRNRAP. Trimming took 7 bases from V and 3 from J, leaving 20 bases between them. The length of the CDR3 is 16 residues. CDR3 nucleotide sequence: TGTGCTAGTGCCTTGTCGCCAGGGGACGGGACAGATACGCAGTATTTT. Protein sequence: CASALSPGDGTDTQYF.

J is TRBJ2-7 and V is TRBV30, with D possibly being TRBD2 (6 bases). This CDR3 comprises 13 residues. V lost 3 bases and J lost 0, with 9 bases in between. Germline V CDR1 and CDR2: GTSNPN, SVGIG (reference sequence). CDR3 nucleotides: TGTGCCTGGAGAGGAGGGAACTCCTACGAGCAGTACTTC. Translation gives CAWRGGNSYEQYF.

The J gene is TRBJ1-4, the V gene TRBV27; D is perhaps TRBD1 (6 bases). There are 17 residues in the CDR3. Trimming left V 5 bases short and J 8 bases short, with 24 bases between. Germline CDR1 reads MNHEY; CDR2 reads SMNVEV (reference sequence). CDR3 sequence: CASSPLPRTGMVEKLFF. The CDR3 DNA is TGTGCCAGCAGTCCCCTCCCTCGTACAGGGATGGTGGAAAAACTGTTTTTT.

The gene calls are TRBV11-3 and TRBJ1-2, with no clear D. Germline CDR1 and CDR2: SGHNT and YENEEA. Between the trimmed V and J ends, which lost 0 bases and 3 bases, there was a span of 14 bases. The CDR3 extends over 16 amino acids. The CDR3 DNA follows: TGTGCCAGCAGCTTAGAGCCCGGCGACGCCTACTATGGCTACACCTTC. Translated: CASSLEPGDAYYGYTF.

The gene calls are TRBV30 and TRBJ2-7; no clear D gene. Trimming left V 1 base short and J 3 bases short, with 10 bases between. This CDR3 region has 13 residues. The germline gives CDR1 GTSNPN, CDR2 SVGIG (reference sequence). Here the CDR3 reads CAWSGQLNYEQYF. In nucleotides, the CDR3 is TGTGCCTGGAGTGGCCAATTGAACTACGAGCAGTACTTC.

This clone was seen only a few times. The V and J genes are TRBV28 and TRBJ2-7; TRBD2 matches 10 bases. V trimming: 0 bases; J trimming: 3 bases; junction bases outside the gene matches: 5. CDR3 length equals 16 residues. Germline V gene lookup returns CDR1 MDHEN and CDR2 SYDVKM. The CDR3 nucleotides are TGTGCCAGCAGTTTATGGTCCACTAGCGGGGACTACGAGCAGTACTTC. This translates into CASSLWSTSGDYEQYF.

The chain couples TRBV5-1 to TRBJ2-1, with D possibly TRBD1 on 5 matching bases. The CDR3 extends over 16 amino acids. Germline values: CDR1 SGHRS, CDR2 YFSETQ. V dropped 0 bases and J dropped 6 bases, with 16 bases sitting between them. CDR3 nucleotides: TGCGCCAGCAGCTTGGAGGTGGGGCTAGGGCTCAATGAGCAGTTCTTC. It codes for CASSLEVGLGLNEQFF. The variable domain in full, with the rest retrieved from reference TRBV5-1 and TRBJ2-1, is KAGVTQTPRYLIKTRGQQVTLSCSPISGHRSVSWYQQTPGQGLQFLFEYFSETQRNKGNFPGRFSGRQFSNSRSEMNVSTLELGDSALYLCASSLEVGLGLNEQFFGPGTRLTVL.

In its sample, this clone was seen a few times. This chain connects TRBV18 to TRBJ1-2, with a tentative D call TRBD1 (5 bases). The germline CDR1 and CDR2 sequences are KGHSH and LQKENI. V shed 4 bases and J shed 3 bases, with 12 bases lying between them. The CDR3 runs to 14 residues. CDR3 DNA sequence: TGTGCCAGCTCACTTACCGGGACGGACTATGGCTACACCTTC. The encoded protein is CASSLTGTDYGYTF.